This T cell receptor beta chain appears in the sequencing data of a study of blood T cell repertoires in COVID-19. On the study more broadly: Samples of COVID-19 (acute and convalescent) were obtained from the United States, Italy and Spain. T cells, B-cell-depleted T cells, or PBMCs provided the cDNA or gDNA that served as material.

In the study's own analysis: For nucleated cells, counts were estimated from reference gene primer amplification. The assay was immunoSEQ multiplex PCR, and TCRdb's table has in-frame clones only and misses some. V and J calls and clone size are as listed in that table; D and trimming were resolved from the DNA. There are 210,000 or so clones in the sample; 89% occur only once, and 6.5% to 8.5% lies in the top ten. Unmatched junction bases numbered 3, after V lost 1 base and J lost 7 bases. Germline CDR1 SGHNT, CDR2 YYREEE (reference sequence). The CDR3 length is 15 residues. The chain links TRBV5-4 to TRBJ2-1; TRBD2 agrees at 12 bases. The sequencing input was peripheral blood. This sequence was found in a man aged 35 to 55 with acute or convalescent COVID-19. The CDR3 nucleotides read TGTGCCAGCAGCTTGCGGCTAGCGGGGGGGAATGAGCAGTTCTTC. This gives the protein CASSLRLAGGNEQFF.